Detailed here is one TCR beta chain. This sample was included in a study of blood T cell repertoires in COVID-19. Study background: COVID-19 samples from acute and convalescent phases originated in the United States, Italy and Spain.

This CDR3 is 14 amino acids long. V lost 6 bases, J lost 3 bases, and 12 bases lay in between. From germline, CDR1 is LNHDA and CDR2 SQIVND (reference sequence). Measured with immunoSEQ multiplex PCR; TCRdb has only the in-frame clones, and not every one. The table includes over 200,000 clones, 83% detected once. V usage is TRBV19 and J usage is TRBJ1-5; TRBD1 might be the D (6 bases). The sequence was collected from a woman aged 35 to 49 with active or convalescent COVID-19. The material sequenced was peripheral blood. The CDR3 sequence: CASSRQAVNQPQHF. The CDR3 DNA sequence: TGTGCCAGTAGCCGACAGGCGGTCAATCAGCCCCAGCATTTT. Filled out from reference TRBV19 and TRBJ1-5, the complete variable domain reads DGGITQSPKYLFRKEGQNVTLSCEQNLNHDAMYWYRQDPGQGLRLIYYSQIVNDFQKGDIAEGYSVSREKKESFPLTVTSAQKNPTAFYLCASSRQAVNQPQHFGDGTRLSIL.